This T cell receptor (beta chain) was obtained from a study of CD8+CD57+ T cells in acquired aplastic anemia listed by TCRdb under 2018. Notes on the research overall: DNA extracted from sorted CD4+ and CD8+ cells had a mean of about 3 ug, with a range of about 0.18 to 27.4 ug. A CD8+CD57+ expansion meant a frequency higher than the mean frequency seen in healthy subjects.

Patients chosen for sequencing had shown expansion of CD8+CD57+ cells by flow cytometry. Severe acquired aplastic anemia was diagnosed in all patients according to International Study of Aplastic Anemia and Agranulocytosis and Camitta criteria. No patient had received any therapy when blood was sampled. TCR repertoires of sorted CD4+ and CD8+ blood T cells from severe aplastic anemia patients and healthy subjects were deep-sequenced in the study. Patients were enrolled in the USA under clinicaltrials.gov protocols 00001620, 01623167, 00001397, 00071045, 00081523 and 00961064. Ficoll-Paque density gradient centrifugation was used to isolate peripheral blood mononuclear cells. Before DNA extraction, CD4+ and CD8+ T cells were sorted by FACS or by magnetic beads. Paper-wide results and their limitations: CD8+ Simpson's diversity did not differ significantly between patients and healthy controls (P=0.060). Around 31 CD8+ CDR3 sequences were shared between patients and controls but appeared highly expressed in patients and within their immunodominant clones.

From the cysteine through the phenylalanine, the CDR3 covers 15 amino acids. Only the CDR3 DNA stays, 45 bases, in frame from base 1. The V end gives up 4 bases and the J end 2 bases, leaving 9 bases in the junction not matched to a gene. The germline V gene gives CDR1 as SGHRS and CDR2 as YFSETQ. Genomic DNA was used as template for profiling of TCR beta VDJ combinations and CDR3 sequences. An Illumina HiSeq 2000 was the platform used for TCR repertoire sequencing. The authors' pipeline ran thus. Repertoires were assessed using TRBV/TRBJ rearrangement plots, CDR3 size and DJ length profiles, and Simpson's diversity index. Whichever DNA sequence was most abundant in the deep sequencing data was defined as the immunodominant clone. CDR3 amino acid sequences were screened for sharing across subjects and were compared with published repertoires and the VDJdb database. TCRdb itself trimmed the public reads at Q25 with fastp, ran MiXCR and retained productive beta chains. Each CDR3 protein appears once, grouped with its most common genes and DNA. For this entry, the V and J calls and clone size follow TCRdb and not the study's own pipeline. This sample is represented by just over 40,000 distinct CDR3 sequences; approximately 63% of them were singletons. Clones ranked in the top ten supply 59% of the sample.

This clonotype has a count of ten or more. Its antigen target is currently unknown. The input lacks base qualities; no much larger clone sits a single base away. Source material: sorted CD4+, CD8+, or CD8+CD57+ T cells (not recorded which) from PBMCs. Here the chain combines TRBV5-1 and TRBJ2-7; TRBD2 aligns with 7 central bases. The receptor's source is a human donor with aplastic anemia. Read as DNA, the sequence is TGCGCCAGCAGCCCCCCTCTCGGGGGGACCTACGAGCAGTACTTC. It translates to CASSPPLGGTYEQYF.